This T cell receptor (beta chain) appears in the sequencing data of a study of glioma-infiltrating T cells. Study findings and constraints: CDR3 overlap between tissue and blood was very small. Non-neoplastic patients had below-expected tissue-blood divergence, while all gliomas exceeded expectation.

This CDR3 region has 13 residues. Germline CDR1 reads KGHDR; CDR2 reads SFDVKD. The germline V and J ends were trimmed by 3 bases and 2 bases, with 5 bases remaining between them. TCR alpha and beta CDR3 regions were amplified from RNA using iRepertoire nested multiplex PCR. From the multiplex PCR reads, TCRdb called clonotypes with MiXCR, one entry per CDR3 protein. The table shows about 190,000 distinct CDR3 sequences, with approximately 30% occurring only once. Remarks on this clonotype: Its antigen is unidentified. A much bigger clone sits one base away, suggesting this may be a read error.

The chain uses TRBV24-1 and TRBJ2-3; no clear D. The source material was glioma tissue, nonneoplastic brain tissue, or PBMCs (not recorded which). The receptor's source is a human donor with low-grade glioma or glioblastoma, undergoing nonglioma brain surgery, or in good health (not recorded which). CDR3 loop: CATSDGDTDTQYF. CDR3 nucleotide sequence: TGTGCCACCAGTGATGGGGACACAGATACGCAGTATTTT.